This is a list of T cell receptor beta chains from one sample in a study of response to subunit inactivated influenza vaccine. TCRdb processed the RT-PCR reads anew with MiXCR; each CDR3 protein has one entry. The table has fewer than 250,000 distinct CDR3 sequences, approximately 15% seen once. The material was CD8+ T cells sorted from PBMCs, obtained about 5 days after vaccination. These receptors originate from a man aged 45 to 65 who received an inactivated influenza vaccine. Each CDR3 is given with its conserved first and last residue. D genes are given only for firm matches. Expanded clones get a size class; other rows say once, few or many, or leave the size out.

v_call: TRBV2; d_call: -; j_call: TRBJ1-2; clone_size: -; cdr3_nt: TGTGCCAGCAGTGAACACCGACAGCCCTATGGCTACACCTTC; cdr3_aa: CASSEHRQPYGYTF
v_call: TRBV4-1; d_call: -; j_call: TRBJ1-1; clone_size: -; cdr3_nt: TGCGCCAGCAGCCAAGAGATTGAGGGCGTAGGGGGAACTGAAGCTTTCTTT; cdr3_aa: CASSQEIEGVGGTEAFF
v_call: TRBV5-6; d_call: -; j_call: TRBJ1-1; clone_size: few; cdr3_nt: TGTGCCAGCAGCCGGCAGGTCGCTGAAGCTTTCTTT; cdr3_aa: CASSRQVAEAFF
v_call: TRBV7-9; d_call: -; j_call: TRBJ2-7; clone_size: few; cdr3_nt: TGTGCCAGCAGCTTGGAGGGGTACTACGAGCAGTACTTC; cdr3_aa: CASSLEGYYEQYF
v_call: TRBV28; d_call: TRBD2; j_call: TRBJ2-1; clone_size: few; cdr3_nt: TGTGCCAGCAGCCCCATTGGCGGGGGGGCGAGTGAGCAGTTCTTC; cdr3_aa: CASSPIGGGASEQFF
v_call: TRBV5-1; d_call: TRBD1; j_call: TRBJ1-5; clone_size: -; cdr3_nt: TGCGCCAGCAGCCCGACAGGGGGTGGCAATCAGCCCCAGCATTTT; cdr3_aa: CASSPTGGGNQPQHF
v_call: TRBV27; d_call: -; j_call: TRBJ2-1; clone_size: few; cdr3_nt: TGTGCCAGCAGTTTCGCCTCCGCGGGGAATGAGCAGTTCTTC; cdr3_aa: CASSFASAGNEQFF
v_call: TRBV9; d_call: TRBD1; j_call: TRBJ2-7; clone_size: -; cdr3_nt: TGTGCCAGCAGCGTCGACACAGGGGACTACGAGCAGTACTTC; cdr3_aa: CASSVDTGDYEQYF
v_call: TRBV6-2/TRBV6-3; d_call: TRBD1; j_call: TRBJ1-5; clone_size: few; cdr3_nt: TGTGCCAGCAGTCGACAGGGGACGAGCAATCAGCCCCAGCATTTT; cdr3_aa: CASSRQGTSNQPQHF
v_call: TRBV4-3; d_call: TRBD2; j_call: TRBJ2-7; clone_size: -; cdr3_nt: TGCGCCAGCAGCTCCCGGGGAGGGGCCCACGAGCAGTACTTC; cdr3_aa: CASSSRGGAHEQYF
v_call: TRBV11-2; d_call: -; j_call: TRBJ2-7; clone_size: -; cdr3_nt: TGTGCCAGCAGCTTACGCATCTCCTACGAGCAGTACTTC; cdr3_aa: CASSLRISYEQYF
v_call: TRBV10-3; d_call: -; j_call: TRBJ2-7; clone_size: -; cdr3_nt: TGTGCCATGCGAGGAGACACCTCCTACGAGCAGTACTTC; cdr3_aa: CAMRGDTSYEQYF
v_call: TRBV10-3; d_call: -; j_call: TRBJ2-2; clone_size: -; cdr3_nt: TGTGCCATCCGCCAGGGGAGGGACGAGGCCGGGGAGCTGTTTTTT; cdr3_aa: CAIRQGRDEAGELFF
v_call: TRBV3-1; d_call: TRBD2; j_call: TRBJ2-3; clone_size: -; cdr3_nt: TGTGCCAGCAGCCAAGGGACTAGCGGGGACGGAAGCACAGATACGCAGTATTTT; cdr3_aa: CASSQGTSGDGSTDTQYF
v_call: TRBV7-8; d_call: TRBD1; j_call: TRBJ2-1; clone_size: many; cdr3_nt: TGTGCCAGCAGCCCCGGGACAGGGCGCAATGAGCAGTTCTTC; cdr3_aa: CASSPGTGRNEQFF
v_call: TRBV21-1; d_call: -; j_call: TRBJ2-2; clone_size: once; cdr3_nt: TGTGCCAGCAACAGAGGGACTAGCGGGATAGCCGGGGAGCTGTTTTTT; cdr3_aa: CASNRGTSGIAGELFF
v_call: TRBV9; d_call: -; j_call: TRBJ2-7; clone_size: few; cdr3_nt: TGTGCCAGCAGCGTAGGGGCTAGCGACACCTACGAGCAGTACTTC; cdr3_aa: CASSVGASDTYEQYF
v_call: TRBV6-5; d_call: TRBD2; j_call: TRBJ2-3; clone_size: few; cdr3_nt: TGTGCCAGCAGTTACGGGACTAGCGGGATTCACACAGATACGCAGTATTTT; cdr3_aa: CASSYGTSGIHTDTQYF
v_call: TRBV7-9; d_call: TRBD2; j_call: TRBJ2-7; clone_size: many; cdr3_nt: TGTGCCAGCAGCTCGGGACTAGCGGATATGGACTCCTACGAGCAGTACTTC; cdr3_aa: CASSSGLADMDSYEQYF
v_call: TRBV12-3/TRBV12-4; d_call: -; j_call: TRBJ2-7; clone_size: many; cdr3_nt: TGTGCCAGCAGAGAACAGGGCTCCTACGAGCAGTACTTC; cdr3_aa: CASREQGSYEQYF
v_call: TRBV11-2; d_call: -; j_call: TRBJ2-3; clone_size: few; cdr3_nt: TGTGCCAGCAGCCCAAGATATACTAGCACAGATACGCAGTATTTT; cdr3_aa: CASSPRYTSTDTQYF
v_call: TRBV9; d_call: -; j_call: TRBJ2-4; clone_size: -; cdr3_nt: TGTGCCAGCAGTCCCGGGGATTTTAACATTCAGTACTTC; cdr3_aa: CASSPGDFNIQYF
v_call: TRBV2; d_call: TRBD1; j_call: TRBJ2-5; clone_size: many; cdr3_nt: TGTGCCAGTACCGGGACAGGGGAGGAGACCCAGTACTTC; cdr3_aa: CASTGTGEETQYF
v_call: TRBV6-1; d_call: -; j_call: TRBJ2-5; clone_size: few; cdr3_nt: TGTGCCAGCAGTGAAGCGCTTCGGCTCCAAGAGACCCAGTACTTC; cdr3_aa: CASSEALRLQETQYF
v_call: TRBV3-1; d_call: TRBD1; j_call: TRBJ2-5; clone_size: few; cdr3_nt: TGTGCCAGCAGCCAGACGACAGGGGGCACATTAGAAGAGACCCAGTACTTC; cdr3_aa: CASSQTTGGTLEETQYF
v_call: TRBV4-2; d_call: -; j_call: TRBJ2-7; clone_size: few; cdr3_nt: TGTGCCAGCAGCCAAGGACCCCCTCTCGAGCAGTACTTC; cdr3_aa: CASSQGPPLEQYF
v_call: TRBV9; d_call: TRBD1; j_call: TRBJ2-1; clone_size: many; cdr3_nt: TGTGCCAGCAGCGCGACAGGGTCCGATGAGCAGTTCTTC; cdr3_aa: CASSATGSDEQFF
v_call: TRBV5-6; d_call: -; j_call: TRBJ2-5; clone_size: -; cdr3_nt: TGTGCCAGCAGTCGATGGACAGACCAAGAGACCCAGTACTTC; cdr3_aa: CASSRWTDQETQYF
v_call: TRBV30; d_call: TRBD2; j_call: TRBJ2-7; clone_size: -; cdr3_nt: TGTGCCCGCGGGACTAGCGACGGGTACGAGCAGTACTTC; cdr3_aa: CARGTSDGYEQYF
v_call: TRBV20-1; d_call: -; j_call: TRBJ2-1; clone_size: few; cdr3_nt: TGCAGTGCTAGAGAGCGAGGGAGCTACAATGAGCAGTTCTTC; cdr3_aa: CSARERGSYNEQFF
v_call: TRBV4-3; d_call: TRBD2; j_call: TRBJ2-1; clone_size: -; cdr3_nt: TGCGCCAGCAGCCAAGATGGGGCGGGAGAATGGTATATTGAGCAGTTCTTC; cdr3_aa: CASSQDGAGEWYIEQFF
v_call: TRBV12-3/TRBV12-4; d_call: -; j_call: TRBJ2-7; clone_size: -; cdr3_nt: TGTGCCAGCAGTTTAGGGTTGCTGGGGGAGCAGTACTTC; cdr3_aa: CASSLGLLGEQYF
v_call: TRBV27; d_call: TRBD2; j_call: TRBJ2-1; clone_size: few; cdr3_nt: TGTGCCAGCTCCCTAAGGGCTAGCGGGAGAAATGAGCAGTTCTTC; cdr3_aa: CASSLRASGRNEQFF
v_call: TRBV4-1; d_call: -; j_call: TRBJ2-7; clone_size: -; cdr3_nt: TGCGCCAGCAGCCAAGAGGCAGGCTCAGTCTCCTACGAGCAGTACTTC; cdr3_aa: CASSQEAGSVSYEQYF
v_call: TRBV12-3/TRBV12-4; d_call: -; j_call: TRBJ1-1; clone_size: -; cdr3_nt: TGTGCCAGCAGTTTCGTGAGCAGGAACACTGAAGCTTTCTTT; cdr3_aa: CASSFVSRNTEAFF
v_call: TRBV5-1; d_call: -; j_call: TRBJ1-2; clone_size: -; cdr3_nt: TGCGCCATCCCCACTGCCTATGGCTACACCTTC; cdr3_aa: CAIPTAYGYTF
v_call: TRBV11-2; d_call: -; j_call: TRBJ2-4; clone_size: few; cdr3_nt: TGTGCCAGCAGCTATAGGCGGCCGTATACCGTAGCCAAAAACATTCAGTACTTC; cdr3_aa: CASSYRRPYTVAKNIQYF
v_call: TRBV7-9; d_call: -; j_call: TRBJ2-1; clone_size: many; cdr3_nt: TGTGCCAGCAGCTTAGTGCTTGGACAGAAAGAGCAGTTCTTC; cdr3_aa: CASSLVLGQKEQFF
v_call: TRBV12-3/TRBV12-4; d_call: -; j_call: TRBJ2-5; clone_size: many; cdr3_nt: TGTGCCAGCAGTCCCCCGGGGGCCCAAGAGACCCAGTACTTC; cdr3_aa: CASSPPGAQETQYF
v_call: TRBV6-5; d_call: TRBD1; j_call: TRBJ2-1; clone_size: few; cdr3_nt: TGTGCCAGCAGTTACGACGACAGGGTGGGCAATGAGCAGTTCTTC; cdr3_aa: CASSYDDRVGNEQFF
v_call: TRBV30; d_call: -; j_call: TRBJ2-1; clone_size: -; cdr3_nt: TGTGCCTGGATTGGCGGGCCCTCCTACAATGAGCAGTTCTTC; cdr3_aa: CAWIGGPSYNEQFF
v_call: TRBV9; d_call: -; j_call: TRBJ1-6; clone_size: -; cdr3_nt: TGTGCCAGCAGCGTAGTTGGAGCCCCAAATTCACCCCTCCACTTT; cdr3_aa: CASSVVGAPNSPLHF
v_call: TRBV28; d_call: -; j_call: TRBJ1-2; clone_size: few; cdr3_nt: TGTGCCAGCAGCACCACAAGGACGGCTTATGGCTACACCTTC; cdr3_aa: CASSTTRTAYGYTF
v_call: TRBV14; d_call: -; j_call: TRBJ2-6; clone_size: many; cdr3_nt: TGTGCCAGCAGCCATATGAGCTCTGGGGCCAACGTCCTGACTTTC; cdr3_aa: CASSHMSSGANVLTF
v_call: TRBV15; d_call: -; j_call: TRBJ2-3; clone_size: -; cdr3_nt: TGTGCCACCAGCAGAGAGGGGCCGGAGCCGTATTTT; cdr3_aa: CATSREGPEPYF
v_call: TRBV12-3/TRBV12-4; d_call: TRBD1; j_call: TRBJ2-6; clone_size: many; cdr3_nt: TGTGCCAGCAGTAAGGGACAGAACTTTGGGGCCAACGTCCTGACTTTC; cdr3_aa: CASSKGQNFGANVLTF
v_call: TRBV29-1; d_call: -; j_call: TRBJ2-7; clone_size: -; cdr3_nt: TGCAGCGTTGAGGGGATCCCGGGCTCAACCTACGAGCAGTACTTC; cdr3_aa: CSVEGIPGSTYEQYF
v_call: TRBV7-9; d_call: -; j_call: TRBJ1-1; clone_size: -; cdr3_nt: TGTGCCAGCAGCTTAAACACAGGGCACACTGAAGCTTTCTTT; cdr3_aa: CASSLNTGHTEAFF